This T cell receptor beta chain was observed in a study of regulatory T cells in long-lasting Graves disease listed by TCRdb under 2021. About the investigation overall: To count as having persistent Graves' disease, a patient had to have received antithyroid drug treatment for over 5 years with TSH receptor autoantibodies remaining persistently positive. Persistent Graves' disease patients were compared with newly diagnosed Graves' disease patients by peripheral blood TCR sequencing and RNA sequencing. The study took place in China and was registered as a clinical trial. A total of roughly 35 samples underwent TCR sequencing: about 13 from persistent and approximately 20 from newly diagnosed Graves' disease patients. In the clinical cohort, patients with persistent Graves' disease had used antithyroid drugs for an average of around 9.9 years. Broader findings and caveats from the paper: Compared with newly diagnosed patients, persistent Graves' disease patients had lower TCR Shannon entropy and fewer highly expanded clones, which suggests clonal expansion. Sequencing and analysis were limited to the TCR beta chain. Patients with persistent disease shared more public clonotypes (fewer than 3,000) than newly diagnosed patients did (966). Because the primary lesion, thyroid tissue, could not be accessed, the study looked at peripheral blood alone. The small sample size was acknowledged by the authors as a limitation that may reduce accuracy.

What the time point label conveys for this sample: persistent/refractory GD, antithyroid drugs over 5 years with positive TRAb. RNA was extracted from PBMCs in TRIzol for both TCR sequencing and RNA sequencing. The diagnosis of Graves' disease was made according to American Thyroid Association guidelines. Patients were recruited from an endocrinology department in Xi'an, China. Each patient gave around 9 milliliters of peripheral blood, collected in an EDTA anticoagulant tube. Ficoll Paque Plus density gradient separation was used to isolate PBMCs, and no further T cell sorting was done. An Agilent 2100 Bioanalyzer and agarose gel were used to assess RNA quality, and a NanoDrop 2000 was used to measure RNA concentration. As concerns this clonotype: The antigen it binds to is not known. It has no much larger one-base neighbor in the sample; base qualities were not kept.

The library was produced with multiplex PCR. Sequencing was performed on an Illumina HiSeq 4000. TCR beta libraries were built with iRepertoire HTBI primers and Arm-PCR amplification of CDR3 regions. Gel purification was performed on PCR products prior to sequencing. In the original analysis: Gene usage analysis of CDR3 amino acid clonotypes used the roughly 60 TRBV and about 15 TRBJ segments found across samples. Filtered high-quality paired reads were merged into contigs using COPE and FqMerger. BLAST was used to align contigs to the IMGT TRBV, TRBD and TRBJ reference genes, and CDR3 was defined following IMGT. Clonotypes above 0.1% frequency were classified as highly expanded clones. Shannon entropy was used to measure repertoire diversity, and the Gini coefficient was used to measure V-J evenness. Clonotypes shared by more than one individual were considered public. In TCRdb, the public reads were trimmed at Q25 with fastp and aligned with MiXCR, with productive beta chains retained. A single entry per CDR3 protein holds the most common genes and DNA from its merged rows. None of the V and J calls come from the authors' own analysis; TCRdb made them. Recorded for this sample are about 290,000 distinct CDR3 sequences; under 25% of them occurred a single time. The ten most abundant clones make up roughly three fifths of the sample.

The sample in question was peripheral blood mononuclear cells (PBMCs), obtained when the disease was refractory, from a patient treated with antithyroid drugs. This clonotype originated in a female donor with Graves disease.

The bases are TGTGCCAGCCTCGGGCTAGCGGGAGAAGTTCAGTTCTTC. It translates to CASLGLAGEVQFF. Recombination connected TRBV28 to TRBJ2-1, and 10 junctional nucleotides match TRBD2. The germline V gene gives CDR1 as MDHEN and CDR2 as SYDVKM. V has 8 bases trimmed and J has 13 bases trimmed; junction bases matching no gene number 11. Its CDR3 holds 13 amino acids, cysteine through phenylalanine. The entry retains the CDR3 DNA only, 39 bases that are in frame from base 1.